Listed below are T cell receptor beta chains from one sample, sequenced in a study of radiotherapy plus CTLA-4 blockade in lung cancer. Clones were sequenced by immunoSEQ multiplex PCR, and TCRdb holds only the in-frame ones, with some missing. The sample contains about 38,000 clones, 60% to 75% of which appear only once. Sample: peripheral blood, taken from a patient treated with radiotherapy plus ipilimumab. The receptors were sampled from a human donor with non-small cell lung cancer who had stable disease on radiotherapy plus ipilimumab. CDR3s include the opening cysteine and the closing phenylalanine or tryptophan.

V	J	CDR3
TRBV6-6	TRBJ1-5	CASSYNGNNQPQHF
TRBV9	TRBJ2-3	CASSVDRPSSTDTQYF
TRBV9	TRBJ1-2	CASSVAMFPGTGYLVDYGYTF
TRBV27	TRBJ1-5	CASSLSGGSQPQHF
TRBV9	TRBJ1-5	CASSVGGPDQPQHF
TRBV25-1	TRBJ1-1	CASSGLALGQFTEAFF
TRBV7-9	TRBJ1-2	CASSLGGLYGYTF
TRBV6-5	TRBJ1-1	CASSYSFNTEAFF
TRBV5-1	TRBJ2-1	CASSLGDSPNNEQFF
TRBV19	TRBJ1-1	CASSASPGQGMVEAFF
TRBV5-4	TRBJ1-2	CASTLTGLPGYTF
TRBV5-6	TRBJ2-5	CASNFLQETQYF
TRBV27	TRBJ2-2	CASRTGQDTGELFF
TRBV5-1	TRBJ2-3	CASSRGASTDTQYF
TRBV15	TRBJ2-1	CATKDFSSYNEQFF
TRBV6-5	TRBJ1-5	CASSPILNQPQHF
TRBV20-1	TRBJ2-3	CSAPSADTQYF
TRBV2	TRBJ2-7	CASSPGFNEQYF
TRBV7-2	TRBJ2-1	CASSLGPDGNEQFF
TRBV7-9	TRBJ2-7	CASSLLEEQYF
TRBV7-8	TRBJ2-1	CASSLGSGGSSYNEQFF
TRBV2	TRBJ1-5	CASKRGNVRNQPQHF
TRBV7-2	TRBJ1-6	CASSHPSGVGGSPLHF
TRBV28	TRBJ1-3	CASRLQGNLNTIYF
TRBV10-3	TRBJ1-4	CAISESQATNEKLFF
TRBV7-8	TRBJ1-5	CASSLAPGDSNQPQHF
TRBV6-5	TRBJ2-2	CASSLKLGAGELFF
TRBV7-6	TRBJ1-1	CASSARGNTEAFF
TRBV13	TRBJ2-1	CASSSGGSEQFF
TRBV2	TRBJ1-2	CASSDEQSYGYTF
TRBV7-2	TRBJ1-1	CASSLAWLGNTEAFF
TRBV18	TRBJ1-3	CASSPGSLPLSGNTIYF
TRBV19	TRBJ1-2	CASIGQGIKYTGYTF
TRBV4-3	TRBJ1-5	CASSQDVGGNQPQHF
TRBV10-3	TRBJ1-1	CAISEPIQGAGTEAFF
TRBV5-6	TRBJ2-3	CASSRDRDITDTQYF
TRBV11-2	TRBJ2-3	CASSLALGRGPDTQYF
TRBV30	TRBJ1-1	CAWNLAGRAFF
TRBV7-2	TRBJ1-1	CASSLVWAGTEAFF
TRBV19	TRBJ2-1	CASSQTGQGAYNEQFF
TRBV5-1	TRBJ2-5	CASSLAGAGLNQETQYF
TRBV11-2	TRBJ1-2	CASSLVDRGRAYGYTF
TRBV6-1	TRBJ2-2	CASKATTGPGELFF
TRBV2	TRBJ1-1	CASRANEGNTEAFF
TRBV25-1	TRBJ2-7	CASSFDPPQQYF
TRBV29-1	TRBJ1-2	CSVERTGTNYGYTF